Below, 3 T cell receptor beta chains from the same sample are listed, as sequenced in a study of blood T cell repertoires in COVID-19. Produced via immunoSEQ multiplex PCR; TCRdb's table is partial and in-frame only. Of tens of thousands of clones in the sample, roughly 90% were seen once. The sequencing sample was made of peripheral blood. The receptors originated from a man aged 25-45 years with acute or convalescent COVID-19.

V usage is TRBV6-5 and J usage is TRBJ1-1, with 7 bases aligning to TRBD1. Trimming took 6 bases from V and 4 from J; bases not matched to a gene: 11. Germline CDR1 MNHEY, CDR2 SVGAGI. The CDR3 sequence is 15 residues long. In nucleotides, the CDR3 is TGTGCCAGCAGGTTACACAGGGGAGGAGGCACTGAAGCTTTCTTT. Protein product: CASRLHRGGGTEAFF.

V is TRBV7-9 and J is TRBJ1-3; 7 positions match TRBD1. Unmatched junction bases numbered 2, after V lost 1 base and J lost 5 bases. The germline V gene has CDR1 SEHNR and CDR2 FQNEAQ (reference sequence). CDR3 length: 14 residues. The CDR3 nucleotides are TGTGCCAGCAGCTTAGGGGACAGTAGAAACACCATATATTTT. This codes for CASSLGDSRNTIYF.

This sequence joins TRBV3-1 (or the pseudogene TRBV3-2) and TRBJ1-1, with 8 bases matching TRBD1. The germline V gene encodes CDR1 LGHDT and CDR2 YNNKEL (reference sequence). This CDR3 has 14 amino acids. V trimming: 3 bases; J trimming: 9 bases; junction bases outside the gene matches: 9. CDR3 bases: TGTGCCAGCAGCCAGAGACAGGGGTTGGGAAAAGCTTTCTTT. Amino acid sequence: CASSQRQGLGKAFF.